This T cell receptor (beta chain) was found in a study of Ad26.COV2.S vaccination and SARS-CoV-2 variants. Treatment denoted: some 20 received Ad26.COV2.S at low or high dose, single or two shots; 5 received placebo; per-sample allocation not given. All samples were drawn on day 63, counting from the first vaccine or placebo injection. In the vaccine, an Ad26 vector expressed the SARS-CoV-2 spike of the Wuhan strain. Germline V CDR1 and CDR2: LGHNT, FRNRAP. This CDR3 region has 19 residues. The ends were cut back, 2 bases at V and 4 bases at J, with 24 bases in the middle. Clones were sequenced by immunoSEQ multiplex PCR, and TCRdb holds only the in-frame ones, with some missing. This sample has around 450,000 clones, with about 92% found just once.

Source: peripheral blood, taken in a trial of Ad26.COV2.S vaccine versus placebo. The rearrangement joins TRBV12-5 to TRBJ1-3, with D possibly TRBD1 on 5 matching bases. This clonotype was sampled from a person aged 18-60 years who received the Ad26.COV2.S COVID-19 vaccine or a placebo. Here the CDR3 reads CASGLFHPGGRMEGNTIYF. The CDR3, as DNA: TGTGCTAGTGGTTTGTTCCACCCGGGGGGGAGAATGGAAGGAAACACCATATATTTT.